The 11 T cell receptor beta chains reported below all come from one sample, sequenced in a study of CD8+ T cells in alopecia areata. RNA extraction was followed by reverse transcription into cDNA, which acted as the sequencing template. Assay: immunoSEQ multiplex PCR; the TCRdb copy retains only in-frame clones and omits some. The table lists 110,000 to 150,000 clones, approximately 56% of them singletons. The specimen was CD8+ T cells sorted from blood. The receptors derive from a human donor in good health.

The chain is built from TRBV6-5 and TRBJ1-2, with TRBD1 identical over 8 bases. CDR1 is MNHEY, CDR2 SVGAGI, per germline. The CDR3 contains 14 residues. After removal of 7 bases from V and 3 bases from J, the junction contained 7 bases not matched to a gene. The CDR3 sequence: CASMNRGFDYGYTF. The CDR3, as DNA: TGTGCCAGCATGAACAGGGGGTTCGACTATGGCTACACCTTC.

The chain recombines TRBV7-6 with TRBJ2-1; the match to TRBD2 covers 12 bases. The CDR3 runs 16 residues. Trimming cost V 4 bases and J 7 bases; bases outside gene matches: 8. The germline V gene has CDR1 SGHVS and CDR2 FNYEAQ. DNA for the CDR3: TGTGCCAGCAGCTCTACACTAGCGGGAGGAACGAATGAGCAGTTCTTC. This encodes CASSSTLAGGTNEQFF.

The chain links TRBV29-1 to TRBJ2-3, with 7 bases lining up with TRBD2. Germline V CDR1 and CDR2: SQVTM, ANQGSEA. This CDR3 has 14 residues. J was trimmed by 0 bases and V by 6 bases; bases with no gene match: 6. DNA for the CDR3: TGCAGCGTGCCTAGCGGAACTAGCACAGATACGCAGTATTTT. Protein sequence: CSVPSGTSTDTQYF.

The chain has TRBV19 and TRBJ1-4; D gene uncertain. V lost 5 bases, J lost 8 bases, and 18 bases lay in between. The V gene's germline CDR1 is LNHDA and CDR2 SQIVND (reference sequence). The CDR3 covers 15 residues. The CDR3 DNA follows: TGTGCCAGTAGTGCCACCCCGTCTGCCGGGGAAAAACTGTTTTTT. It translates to CASSATPSAGEKLFF. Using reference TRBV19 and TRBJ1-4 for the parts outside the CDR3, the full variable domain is DGGITQSPKYLFRKEGQNVTLSCEQNLNHDAMYWYRQDPGQGLRLIYYSQIVNDFQKGDIAEGYSVSREKKESFPLTVTSAQKNPTAFYLCASSATPSAGEKLFFGSGTQLSVL.

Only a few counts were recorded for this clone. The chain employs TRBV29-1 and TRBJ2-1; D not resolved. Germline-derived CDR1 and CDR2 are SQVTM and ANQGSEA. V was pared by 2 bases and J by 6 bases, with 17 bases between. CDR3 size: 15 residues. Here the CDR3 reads CSVELGREAGNEQFF. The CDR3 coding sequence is TGCAGCGTTGAATTGGGCAGAGAGGCCGGCAATGAGCAGTTCTTC.

The DNA of the CDR3 is TGTGCCAGCAGCTTGAACAGGGCTAACCCCTACGAGCAGTACTTC. Protein product: CASSLNRANPYEQYF. The chain is built from TRBV5-4 and TRBJ2-7; possible D gene TRBD1, 6 bases. Trimming removed 1 base from V and 2 bases from J, with 13 bases in between. Germline CDR1 is SGHNT and CDR2 is YYREEE (reference sequence). The CDR3 contains 15 residues.

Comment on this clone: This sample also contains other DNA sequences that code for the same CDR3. The CDR3 region is CASSFSSNQPQHF. The DNA of the CDR3 is TGTGCCAGCAGTTTTTCCAGCAATCAGCCCCAGCATTTT. The V call is TRBV27, the J call TRBJ1-5; D is ambiguous. This CDR3 has 13 residues. Germline CDR1 and CDR2: MNHEY and SMNVEV (reference sequence). Between the trimmed V and J ends, which lost 3 bases and 1 base, there was a span of 4 bases.

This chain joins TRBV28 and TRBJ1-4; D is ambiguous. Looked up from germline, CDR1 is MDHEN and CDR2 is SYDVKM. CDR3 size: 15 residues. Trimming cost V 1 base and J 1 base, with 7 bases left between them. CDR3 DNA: TGTGCCAGCAGTTTATCCGGGGTAACTAATGAAAAACTGTTTTTT. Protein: CASSLSGVTNEKLFF.

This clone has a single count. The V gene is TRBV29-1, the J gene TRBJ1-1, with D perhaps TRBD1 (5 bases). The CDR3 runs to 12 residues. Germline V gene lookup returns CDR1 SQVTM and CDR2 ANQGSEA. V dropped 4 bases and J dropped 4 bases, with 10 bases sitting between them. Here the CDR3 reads CSVGGGFTEAFF. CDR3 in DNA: TGCAGCGTTGGGGGGGGGTTCACTGAAGCTTTCTTT.

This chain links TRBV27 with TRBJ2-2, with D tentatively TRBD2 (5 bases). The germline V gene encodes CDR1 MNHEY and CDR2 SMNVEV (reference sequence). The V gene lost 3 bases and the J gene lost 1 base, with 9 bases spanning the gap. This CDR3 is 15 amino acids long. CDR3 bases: TGTGCCAGCAGTTTTATTGGGAGGAACACCGGGGAGCTGTTTTTT. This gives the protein CASSFIGRNTGELFF.

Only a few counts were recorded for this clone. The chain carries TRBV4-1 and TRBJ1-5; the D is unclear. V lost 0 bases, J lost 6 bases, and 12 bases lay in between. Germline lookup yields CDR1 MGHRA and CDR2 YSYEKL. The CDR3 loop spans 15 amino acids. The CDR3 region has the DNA TGCGCCAGCAGCCAAGAGGGCACAGTCGGTCAGCCCCAGCATTTT. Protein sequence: CASSQEGTVGQPQHF.